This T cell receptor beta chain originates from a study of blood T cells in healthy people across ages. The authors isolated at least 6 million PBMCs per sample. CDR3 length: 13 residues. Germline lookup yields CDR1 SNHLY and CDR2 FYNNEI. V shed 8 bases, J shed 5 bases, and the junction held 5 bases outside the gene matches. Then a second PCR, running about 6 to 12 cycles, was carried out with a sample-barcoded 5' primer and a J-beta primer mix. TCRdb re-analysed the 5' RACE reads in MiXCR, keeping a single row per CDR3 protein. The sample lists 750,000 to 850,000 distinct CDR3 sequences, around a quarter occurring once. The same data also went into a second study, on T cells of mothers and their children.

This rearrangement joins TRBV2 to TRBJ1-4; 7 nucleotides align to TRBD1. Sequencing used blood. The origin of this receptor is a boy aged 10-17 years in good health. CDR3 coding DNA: TGTGCCAGCGGGGGACAGAGAAATGAAAAACTGTTTTTT. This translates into CASGGQRNEKLFF. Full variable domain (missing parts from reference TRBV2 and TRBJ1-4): EPEVTQTPSHQVTQMGQEVILRCVPISNHLYFYWYRQILGQKVEFLVSFYNNEISEKSEIFDDQFSVERPDGSNFTLKIRSTKLEDSAMYFCASGGQRNEKLFFGSGTQLSVL.